A single sample gave rise to the 11 T cell receptor beta chains below, sequenced in a study of blood T cell repertoires in COVID-19. Clones were read by immunoSEQ multiplex PCR, and TCRdb kept only the in-frame ones, dropping some. This table holds roughly 190,000 clones, more than 75% found once. The sequenced material came from peripheral blood. The receptors shown here come from a man aged 18 to 35 with active or convalescent COVID-19.

The chain carries TRBV14 and TRBJ1-5; TRBD1 is a possible D gene (5 bases). This CDR3 is 15 amino acids long. The germline gives CDR1 SGHDN, CDR2 FVKESK. Trimming took 0 bases from V and 5 from J, leaving 11 bases between them. The CDR3 bases are TGTGCCAGCAGCCAAGAAAGCAGGGTCCATCAGCCCCAGCATTTT. It encodes CASSQESRVHQPQHF.

The genes are TRBV18 and TRBJ1-1, with D hard to call. Germline V lookup: CDR1 KGHSH, CDR2 LQKENI. V was trimmed by 6 bases and J by 5 bases, leaving 19 bases between them. The CDR3 length is 15 residues. CDR3 nucleotides: TGTGCCAGCTCCCAACTGGAGGGTGCAGTAACTGAAGCTTTCTTT. Encoded protein: CASSQLEGAVTEAFF. Based on the CDR3 plus reference TRBV18 and TRBJ1-1, the full variable domain is NAGVMQNPRHLVRRRGQEARLRCSPMKGHSHVYWYRQLPEEGLKFMVYLQKENIIDESGMPKERFSAEFPKEGPSILRIQQVVRGDSAAYFCASSQLEGAVTEAFFGQGTRLTVV.

V and J are TRBV6-5 and TRBJ1-2; TRBD1 is a possible D gene (6 bases). Between the trimmed V and J ends, which lost 11 bases and 2 bases, there was a span of 12 bases. Germline CDR1 MNHEY, CDR2 SVGAGI. There are 12 residues in the CDR3. CDR3 amino acids: CAAGGGNYGYTF. In DNA form, the CDR3 reads TGTGCCGCCGGGGGGGGCAACTATGGCTACACCTTC.

The chain has TRBV29-1 and TRBJ1-2, with D maybe TRBD1 (6 bases). CDR1 is SQVTM, CDR2 ANQGSEA, per germline. V was clipped by 4 bases and J by 5 bases, with 20 bases between them. The CDR3 is made up of 15 amino acids. The CDR3 loop reads CSVAGVGSQLYGYTF. In nucleotides, the CDR3 is TGCAGCGTTGCAGGGGTTGGATCTCAACTATATGGCTACACCTTC.

This clone has a single count. Within the sample, other DNA sequences also encode this same CDR3. This chain connects TRBV28 to TRBJ2-5; D is unresolved. Germline-derived CDR1 and CDR2 are MDHEN and SYDVKM. Trimming took off 3 bases at V and 5 bases at J, with 4 bases between the two ends. The CDR3 extends over 11 amino acids. CDR3 in DNA: TGTGCCAGCAGTTTCCTGGAGACCCAGTACTTC. Protein product: CASSFLETQYF.

This rearrangement joins TRBV27 to TRBJ2-7, with D tentatively TRBD2 (5 bases). The V and J ends lost 3 bases and 1 base respectively, with 7 bases between them. Germline V CDR1 and CDR2: MNHEY, SMNVEV (reference sequence). CDR3 size: 13 residues. The CDR3 loop is CASSFRGSYEQYV. The CDR3 region has the DNA TGTGCCAGCAGTTTCCGGGGTTCCTACGAGCAGTACGTC.

V gene TRBV5-4 combines with J gene TRBJ1-1; D unclear. This CDR3 contains 14 residues. Trimming pared 4 bases from V and 4 bases from J, leaving 14 bases between. CDR1 is SGHNT and CDR2 is YYREEE in the germline V gene (reference sequence). CDR3 sequence reads: CASSATSDGTEAFF. CDR3 DNA: TGTGCCAGCAGCGCGACAAGTGACGGCACTGAAGCTTTCTTT.

The J gene is TRBJ1-2, the V gene TRBV28, with 9 bases fitting TRBD1. V gave up 6 bases and J gave up 6 bases; unmatched junction bases: 11. The CDR3 length is 15 residues. CDR1 MDHEN and CDR2 SYDVKM come from the germline V gene. The CDR3 region is CASRTPGQGFHGYTF. In DNA form, the CDR3 reads TGTGCCAGCAGAACTCCGGGACAGGGATTCCATGGCTACACCTTC.

This clone has a single count. The chain combines TRBV6-5 with TRBJ2-1; 10 nucleotides line up with TRBD1. Germline V CDR1 and CDR2: MNHEY, SVGAGI. This CDR3 spans 12 amino acids. V shed 6 bases, J shed 8 bases, and the junction held 1 base outside the gene matches. CDR3 in DNA: TGTGCCAGCAGGACAGGGGGCGATGAGCAGTTCTTC. Translating gives CASRTGGDEQFF.

The chain employs TRBV19 and TRBJ1-2, with 9 bases that match TRBD1. The V segment lost 6 bases and the J segment 4 bases; nucleotides outside the gene matches: 9. Germline lookup yields CDR1 LNHDA and CDR2 SQIVND (reference sequence). This CDR3 comprises 15 residues. The CDR3 is CASRYPGQGLYGYTF. CDR3 nucleotides: TGTGCCAGTAGATACCCGGGACAGGGACTCTATGGCTACACCTTC.

This chain links TRBV14 with TRBJ1-3; D possibly corresponds to TRBD1 (6 bases). The germline V gene encodes CDR1 SGHDN and CDR2 FVKESK. The CDR3 is 15 residues long. Trimming stripped 3 bases from V and 0 bases from J, with 9 bases between. CDR3 in amino acids: CASSHQGISGNTIYF. The CDR3 DNA reads TGTGCCAGCAGCCACCAGGGGATCTCTGGAAACACCATATATTTT.